This TCR beta chain was sequenced during a study of graft-versus-host responses after intestinal transplantation. Data came from immunoSEQ multiplex PCR; TCRdb stores just in-frame clones and leaves some out. The sample carries under 20,000 clones, about 90% recorded once. CDR1 and CDR2 (germline): SGHTA, FQGNSA. The CDR3 consists of 15 residues. J gave up 2 bases and V 6 bases, and 7 bases lay outside the gene matches. V is TRBV7-2 and J is TRBJ2-3, with 8 positions matching TRBD2. The material sequenced was bone marrow, taken around 120 days after intestinal transplantation. The sequence was obtained from a human patient who received an intestinal transplant, so some T cells may come from the graft donor. This CDR3 reads CASSQVAGPTDTQYF. The CDR3 nucleotides are TGTGCCAGCAGTCAAGTAGCGGGACCCACAGATACGCAGTATTTT. The complete variable domain, with remaining parts taken from reference TRBV7-2 and TRBJ2-3, reads GAGVSQSPSNKVTEKGKDVELRCDPISGHTALYWYRQSLGQGLEFLIYFQGNSAPDKSGLPSDRFSAERTGGSVSTLTIQRTQQEDSAVYLCASSQVAGPTDTQYFGPGTRLTVL.